This section outlines one T cell receptor beta chain sequence together with its context. Its antigen is not yet known. There are no base qualities to consult, and no much larger clone falls within one base. CDR1 SQVTM and CDR2 ANQGSEA are derived from the germline V gene. The CDR3 runs 15 amino acids, cysteine and phenylalanine included. Kept here is only the CDR3 DNA, which spans 45 bases and is read in frame from base 1. The junction shows trimming of 2 bases on V and 0 bases on J, plus 11 bases between the germline ends. CD8 naive samples consisted of CD45RO-negative cells that were positively selected for CCR7, yielding a CD45RA+CCR7+ population without TemRA cells. Donors were healthy HIV-negative adults with no recently reported acute infections or vaccinations. Every donor was a Caucasian adult residing in Nashville, Tennessee, USA. After blood collection by leukapheresis, PBMCs were isolated using Ficoll-Histopaque density gradient centrifugation and then cryopreserved in the vapor phase of liquid nitrogen. Purity and quantity of every magnetically sorted T cell population were checked by analytical flow cytometry. Genomic DNA was isolated from each sorted fraction and quantified by UV absorbance on a Nanodrop 2000c.

This specimen comes from a study of shared clonotypes between healthy human individuals (dated by TCRdb to the early 2020s). In the study overall: The cohort comprised two women and a few men aged 18 to 49 years. To estimate repertoire size and how much clonotypes are shared between individuals, the study performed deep sequencing of blood TCR repertoires from a handful of healthy adults. Between about 0.8 and 9 billion PBMCs per donor were obtained by leukapheresis. Per donor, three plates each were used for CD4 naive and CD4 memory, two for CD8 naive, and one for CD8 memory. To increase sequencing depth and limit assay-specific biases, TCR repertoire library preparation and sequencing were carried out by different laboratories using diverse techniques.

TCR CDR3 regions were amplified from genomic DNA by multiplex PCR using the deep immunoSEQ assay. Genomic DNA extracted from each cell subset was distributed evenly over all wells of several immunoSEQ 96-well plates, and each plate served as one replicate. For sorted subsets, each replicate PCR was loaded with 200 ng genomic DNA, equivalent to 30,000 to 35,000 T cell genomes. Purified libraries were quantified with a Qubit 3.0 fluorometer, sized on a Bioanalyzer 2100, and re-quantified with the KAPA Library Quantification kit. Every immunoSEQ 96-well plate was sequenced on a separate single-read 150-cycle Illumina NextSeq 550 flow cell. The paper's data handling went like this. Because only junctional sequences without quality scores were contained in the immunoSEQ output, filtering matching that applied to full-length reads could not be performed. To assign V/J genes and CDR3, sequences were annotated using PyIR, a Python wrapper for IgBLAST v1.9, with IMGT germline references. Reads with weak V/J assignments (E-value above 1e-6), missing CDR3, stop codons, out-of-frame junctions, or ambiguous translated residues were removed. V3J clonotypes were defined as sequences sharing an identical inferred V gene, J gene, and CDR3 amino acid sequence. The percentage overlap between two repertoires was calculated by dividing the number of shared unique clonotypes by the size of the smaller repertoire. Repertoire richness was assessed with RTK rarefaction, the Chao1 estimator, and Recon v2.1 estimates of unobserved clonotypes. OLGA was used to compute generation probabilities for all TCRbeta clonotypes that the gDNA method yielded from a few donors. TCRdb's version of the immuneACCESS table is confined to in-frame rearrangements and falls short of the full clone set. An unresolved V gene accounts for under half of the shortfall where checked; the remainder is of unknown origin. The V and J calls and clone size come from that table; D and trimming were worked out from the DNA. The sample contains around 1.9 million clones, about 93% of them found a single time. 1.7% of the sample comes from the top ten.

General findings and caveats noted by the study authors: Estimated clonotype richness was generally larger for naive than for memory subsets. Incomplete sequencing was indicated by rarefaction of sorted-subset datasets, despite the large sequencing depth. Sharing across a few donors was observed for about 5% of naive CD4, 3% to 3.5% of naive CD8, 2% to 2.5% of memory CD4, and about 0.38% of memory CD8 clonotypes. Sampling was restricted to blood, and TCR repertoires in tissue are likely to differ from TCR repertoires in blood. Pairwise subsampling indicated that sequencing depth was expected to affect the degree of clonotype sharing among donors. The genetic and exposure-history diversity represented was limited by the small number of donors. Higher generation probabilities were observed for clonotypes shared by all four sorted-subset donors than for non-shared clonotypes.

The sample comprised naive CD8+ T cells from PBMCs. Reading the label with the study, this specimen's cell subset or site is: CD45RA+CCR7+. The sequence was collected from a man younger than 35 in good health. Some clones in this sample may be carry-over from other donors' samples. The rearrangement combines TRBV29-1 with TRBJ2-1, with TRBD1 as a weak D call on 5 bases. The DNA is as follows: TGCAGCGTTGAAAAGGGGAAAAACTCCTACAATGAGCAGTTCTTC. Its amino acids are CSVEKGKNSYNEQFF.